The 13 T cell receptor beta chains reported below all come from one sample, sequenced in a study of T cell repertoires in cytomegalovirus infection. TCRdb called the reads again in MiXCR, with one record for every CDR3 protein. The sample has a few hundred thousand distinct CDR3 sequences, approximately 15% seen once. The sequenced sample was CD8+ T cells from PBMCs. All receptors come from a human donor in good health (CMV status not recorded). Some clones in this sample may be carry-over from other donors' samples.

The CDR3 region has the DNA TGTGCCAGCAGTTTCGCCGATAGGGGCGTATTACCATATGGCTACACCTTC. The encoded protein is CASSFADRGVLPYGYTF. V gene TRBV28 combines with J gene TRBJ1-2; weak D call: TRBD1 (5 bases). The CDR3 runs to 17 residues. Trimming pared 3 bases from V and 5 bases from J, leaving 22 bases between. Germline CDR1 MDHEN, CDR2 SYDVKM.

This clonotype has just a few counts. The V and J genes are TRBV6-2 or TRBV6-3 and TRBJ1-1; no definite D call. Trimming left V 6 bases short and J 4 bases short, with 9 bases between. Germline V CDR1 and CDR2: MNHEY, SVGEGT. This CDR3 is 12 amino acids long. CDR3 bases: TGTGCCAGCAGGCCCAGTGCCACTGAAGCTTTCTTT. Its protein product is CASRPSATEAFF.

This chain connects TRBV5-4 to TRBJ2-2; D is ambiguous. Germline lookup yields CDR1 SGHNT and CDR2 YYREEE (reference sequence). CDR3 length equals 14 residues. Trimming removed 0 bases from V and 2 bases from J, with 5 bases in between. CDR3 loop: CASSLGENTGELFF. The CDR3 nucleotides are TGTGCCAGCAGCTTGGGAGAAAACACCGGGGAGCTGTTTTTT.

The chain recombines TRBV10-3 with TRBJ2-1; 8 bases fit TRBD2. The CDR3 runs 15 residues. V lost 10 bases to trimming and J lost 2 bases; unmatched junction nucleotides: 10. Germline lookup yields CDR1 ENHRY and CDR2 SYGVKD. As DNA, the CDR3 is TGTGCCACCGGACCAGCGGGGGAAACCTACAATGAGCAGTTCTTC. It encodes CATGPAGETYNEQFF.

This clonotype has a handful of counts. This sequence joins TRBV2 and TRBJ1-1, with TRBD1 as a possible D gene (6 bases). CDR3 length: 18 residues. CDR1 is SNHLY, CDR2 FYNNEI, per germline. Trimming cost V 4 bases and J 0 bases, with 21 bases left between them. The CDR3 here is CASSGGHLGARMNTEAFF. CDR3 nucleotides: TGTGCCAGCAGTGGGGGTCACCTGGGGGCACGTATGAACACTGAAGCTTTCTTT.

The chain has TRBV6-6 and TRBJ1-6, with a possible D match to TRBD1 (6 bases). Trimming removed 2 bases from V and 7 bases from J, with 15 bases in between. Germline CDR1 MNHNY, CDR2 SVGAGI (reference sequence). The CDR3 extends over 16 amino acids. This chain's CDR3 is CASSYTAGGGNSPLHF. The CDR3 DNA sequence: TGTGCCAGCAGTTACACCGCGGGGGGCGGGAATTCACCCCTCCACTTT.

CDR3 amino acids: CSAKREGALQTQYF. CDR3 nucleotides: TGCAGCGCAAAGAGGGAGGGGGCTCTACAGACCCAGTACTTC. The gene calls are TRBV29-1 and TRBJ2-5; D might be TRBD1 or TRBD2, each matching 7 bases. This CDR3 comprises 14 residues. V lost 7 bases to trimming and J lost 6 bases, with 21 bases between them. Germline lookup yields CDR1 SQVTM and CDR2 ANQGSEA.

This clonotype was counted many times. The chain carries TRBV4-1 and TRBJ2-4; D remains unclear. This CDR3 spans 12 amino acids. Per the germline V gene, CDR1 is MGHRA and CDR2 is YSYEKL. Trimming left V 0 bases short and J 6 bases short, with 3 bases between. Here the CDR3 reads CASSQDLNIQYF. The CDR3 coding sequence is TGCGCCAGCAGCCAAGACCTAAACATTCAGTACTTC.

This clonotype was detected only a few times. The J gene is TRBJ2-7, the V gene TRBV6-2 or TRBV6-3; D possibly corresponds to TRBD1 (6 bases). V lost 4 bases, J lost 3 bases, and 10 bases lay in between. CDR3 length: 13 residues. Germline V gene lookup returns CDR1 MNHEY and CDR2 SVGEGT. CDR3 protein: CASSWTEHYEQYF. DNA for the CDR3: TGTGCCAGCAGTTGGACAGAACACTACGAGCAGTACTTC.

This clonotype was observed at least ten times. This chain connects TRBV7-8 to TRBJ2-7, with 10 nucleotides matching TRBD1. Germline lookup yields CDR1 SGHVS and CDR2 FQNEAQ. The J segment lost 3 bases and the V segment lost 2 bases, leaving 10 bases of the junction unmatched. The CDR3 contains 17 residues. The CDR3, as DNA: TGTGCCAGCAGCTTACCCTTTGGGACAGGGGCGATCTACGAGCAGTACTTC. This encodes CASSLPFGTGAIYEQYF.

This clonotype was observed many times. The CDR3 nucleotides are TGTGCCAGCAGCTCCAATTCAGGCTACCGGGGGGGAGAGACCCAGTACTTC. This gives the protein CASSSNSGYRGGETQYF. The chain uses TRBV7-6 and TRBJ2-5, with 8 bases aligning to TRBD2. The germline V gene has CDR1 SGHVS and CDR2 FNYEAQ. The J segment lost 4 bases and the V segment lost 4 bases, leaving 14 bases of the junction unmatched. The CDR3 covers 17 residues. The full variable domain, rest sourced from reference TRBV7-6 and TRBJ2-5, is GAGVSQSPRYKVTKRGQDVALRCDPISGHVSLYWYRQALGQGPEFLTYFNYEAQQDKSGLPNDRFSAERPEGSISTLTIQRTEQRDSAMYRCASSSNSGYRGGETQYFGPGTRLLVL.

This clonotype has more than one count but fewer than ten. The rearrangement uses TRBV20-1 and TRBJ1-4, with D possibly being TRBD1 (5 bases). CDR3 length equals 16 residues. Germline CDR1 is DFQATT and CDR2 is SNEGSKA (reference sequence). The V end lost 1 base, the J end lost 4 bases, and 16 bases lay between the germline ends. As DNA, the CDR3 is TGCAGTGCTAGAGTGCGGGGGAATATCAATAATGAAAAACTGTTTTTT. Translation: CSARVRGNINNEKLFF.

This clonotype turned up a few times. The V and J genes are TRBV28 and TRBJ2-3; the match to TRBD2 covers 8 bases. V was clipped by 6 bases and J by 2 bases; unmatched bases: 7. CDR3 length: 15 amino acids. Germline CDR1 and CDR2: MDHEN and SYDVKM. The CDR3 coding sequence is TGTGCCAGCAGGCGGCCGGGACTAGACACAGATACGCAGTATTTT. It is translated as CASRRPGLDTDTQYF.